This is a list of T cell receptor beta chains from one sample in a study of cytomegalovirus exposure and HLA in healthy donors. Some clones are missing from TCRdb's copy, which holds only in-frame ones; the method was immunoSEQ multiplex PCR. The table lists some 150,000 clones, 78% of them singletons, with less than 3% in the top ten. Sequencing used PBMCs. The receptors were sampled from a male donor in good health and CMV-seronegative. CDR3s leave out the opening cysteine and the closing phenylalanine or tryptophan. The D gene is left open where the match is weak. Clone size, where shown, is once, few, many, or a class for clones that have expanded.

clone_size: NA
d_call: NA
v_call: TRBV6-5
j_call: TRBJ2-7
cdr3_aa: ASSYSGDEQY

clone_size: NA
d_call: NA
v_call: TRBV29-1
j_call: TRBJ1-1
cdr3_aa: SVAKLQGLSTEAF

clone_size: NA
d_call: TRBD1
v_call: TRBV11-1
j_call: TRBJ1-2
cdr3_aa: ASSFSPIRQGVDYGYT

clone_size: NA
d_call: NA
v_call: TRBV7-6
j_call: TRBJ1-5
cdr3_aa: ASSYSGNQPQH

clone_size: NA
d_call: NA
v_call: TRBV7-9
j_call: TRBJ1-3
cdr3_aa: ASSKGLDPRNTIY

clone_size: NA
d_call: NA
v_call: TRBV6-1
j_call: TRBJ2-7
cdr3_aa: ASTESYEQY

clone_size: NA
d_call: NA
v_call: TRBV7-6
j_call: TRBJ1-1
cdr3_aa: ASSWERGNTEAF

clone_size: NA
d_call: NA
v_call: TRBV18
j_call: TRBJ1-1
cdr3_aa: ASSPLRGNTEAF

clone_size: NA
d_call: NA
v_call: TRBV19
j_call: TRBJ1-1
cdr3_aa: ASSIGGGAKAF

clone_size: NA
d_call: NA
v_call: TRBV25-1
j_call: TRBJ2-3
cdr3_aa: ASSEPSGPSTDTQY

clone_size: NA
d_call: NA
v_call: TRBV30
j_call: TRBJ2-2
cdr3_aa: AWSGEGHANTGELF

clone_size: once
d_call: NA
v_call: TRBV5-6
j_call: TRBJ2-7
cdr3_aa: ASSLTGVYEQY

clone_size: NA
d_call: TRBD1
v_call: TRBV18
j_call: TRBJ1-2
cdr3_aa: ASSPFAGQGPYGYT

clone_size: NA
d_call: NA
v_call: TRBV5-1
j_call: TRBJ2-7
cdr3_aa: ASSSSPGQKYEQY

clone_size: NA
d_call: TRBD1
v_call: TRBV6-6
j_call: TRBJ2-1
cdr3_aa: ASNTGGAYNEQF

clone_size: NA
d_call: NA
v_call: TRBV5-4
j_call: TRBJ2-5
cdr3_aa: ASKPEGVQETQY

clone_size: few
d_call: NA
v_call: TRBV5-6
j_call: TRBJ1-3
cdr3_aa: ASSYGLQPGNTIY

clone_size: NA
d_call: NA
v_call: TRBV19
j_call: TRBJ1-1
cdr3_aa: ASSIGGLGNTEAF

clone_size: NA
d_call: TRBD1
v_call: TRBV29-1
j_call: TRBJ2-7
cdr3_aa: SVETRQGSD

clone_size: NA
d_call: TRBD1
v_call: TRBV4-1
j_call: TRBJ1-6
cdr3_aa: ASSPGGQSSYNSPLH

clone_size: NA
d_call: TRBD1
v_call: TRBV6-5
j_call: TRBJ1-2
cdr3_aa: ASSYSGTGGVYGYT

clone_size: NA
d_call: NA
v_call: TRBV2
j_call: TRBJ2-7
cdr3_aa: ASSAASETYEQY

clone_size: NA
d_call: TRBD1
v_call: TRBV10-3
j_call: TRBJ1-2
cdr3_aa: AIREGQEYGYT

clone_size: NA
d_call: NA
v_call: TRBV29-1
j_call: TRBJ1-2
cdr3_aa: SVERQGSGYT

clone_size: NA
d_call: NA
v_call: TRBV15
j_call: TRBJ2-3
cdr3_aa: ATSRPPPGDTQY

clone_size: NA
d_call: TRBD2
v_call: TRBV6-1
j_call: TRBJ2-3
cdr3_aa: ASSFRGERTDTQY

clone_size: NA
d_call: TRBD1
v_call: TRBV2
j_call: TRBJ1-2
cdr3_aa: ASSEEGQGAGGYT

clone_size: NA
d_call: NA
v_call: TRBV6-6
j_call: TRBJ1-2
cdr3_aa: ASSYDINYGYT